These 15 T cell receptor beta chains share one sample of origin, sequenced in a study of blood T cell repertoires in COVID-19. Here immunoSEQ multiplex PCR was the method, and the copy in TCRdb shows in-frame clones only, minus some. The data show about 220,000 clones, with over 65% seen just once and 3% to 4% held by the top ten. Specimen: PBMCs or T cells enriched from blood (not recorded which). These receptors were taken from a woman in her fifties or sixties who had recovered from COVID-19.

The chain carries TRBV10-2 and TRBJ2-7, with TRBD1 matching over 7 bases. Germline CDR1 is WSHSY and CDR2 is SAAADI. This CDR3 contains 15 residues. J was trimmed by 0 bases and V by 6 bases; bases with no gene match: 8. The CDR3 sequence: CASSYRDSHSYEQYF. The CDR3 DNA follows: TGCGCCAGCAGCTACCGGGACAGCCACTCCTACGAGCAGTACTTC.

This sequence joins TRBV19 and TRBJ1-1, with 7 bases matching TRBD1. Germline V gene data show CDR1 as LNHDA and CDR2 as SQIVND (reference sequence). V lost 5 bases and J lost 3; bases outside the gene matches: 9. CDR3 length equals 15 residues. For the CDR3, the DNA is TGTGCCAGTAGTCACAGACAGGGAAGGGACACTGAAGCTTTCTTT. This sequence encodes CASSHRQGRDTEAFF.

The V gene is TRBV7-9, the J gene TRBJ2-1; D possibly corresponds to TRBD2 (6 bases). In germline, CDR1 is SEHNR, CDR2 FQNEAQ (reference sequence). Trimming stripped 5 bases from V and 0 bases from J, with 20 bases between. CDR3 length equals 18 residues. The CDR3 here is CASSPRHGTSSSYNEQFF. CDR3 DNA: TGTGCCAGCAGCCCGCGACACGGGACTTCCAGCTCCTACAATGAGCAGTTCTTC.

This clone was seen a few times. The CDR3 spells CSVDPGQGTDTQYF. CDR3 bases: TGCAGCGTTGATCCGGGACAGGGGACAGATACGCAGTATTTT. The chain couples TRBV29-1 to TRBJ2-3; 10 bases agree with TRBD1. This CDR3 is built from 14 residues. Germline-derived CDR1 and CDR2 are SQVTM and ANQGSEA. Losses at the gene ends were 3 bases for V and 3 bases for J; bases not matched to a gene: 3.

V gene TRBV27 combines with J gene TRBJ2-7; 10 bases fit TRBD1. This CDR3 has 16 residues. The junction had 5 bases not matched to a gene; V was cut back by 1 base and J by 2 bases. Germline V gene sequence: CDR1 MNHEY, CDR2 SMNVEV (reference sequence). This CDR3 reads CASSLFGTGDPYEQYF. CDR3 nucleotides: TGTGCCAGCAGTTTATTTGGGACAGGGGACCCCTACGAGCAGTACTTC.

The chain recombines TRBV7-8 with TRBJ1-4; D is unresolved. The V end lost 4 bases, the J end lost 3 bases, and 15 bases lay between the germline ends. The CDR3 has 16 amino acids. Germline CDR1 reads SGHVS; CDR2 reads FQNEAQ. Written as DNA, the CDR3 is TGTGCCAGCAGCTCTTTCAGGTCGGCGCCTAATGAAAAACTGTTTTTT. Translated, it gives CASSSFRSAPNEKLFF.

V and J are TRBV12-3 or TRBV12-4 and TRBJ2-7; TRBD2 is a possible D gene (6 bases). The CDR3 runs to 13 residues. Trimming left V 5 bases short and J 0 bases short, with 8 bases between. The CDR3 DNA follows: TGTGCCAGCAGTGGGACTGACTCCTACGAGCAGTACTTC. Translating gives CASSGTDSYEQYF.

The rearrangement uses TRBV7-9 and TRBJ2-5; TRBD2 is a possible D gene (6 bases). The CDR3 has 15 residues. V was cut by 6 bases and J by 5 bases, with 19 bases left in between. Germline lookup yields CDR1 SEHNR and CDR2 FQNEAQ (reference sequence). The CDR3 is CASSSGSSFQETQYF. CDR3 nucleotides: TGTGCCAGCAGTTCCGGGAGCTCATTCCAGGAGACCCAGTACTTC.

This chain links TRBV16 with TRBJ1-2; 7 positions agree with TRBD1. This CDR3 contains 14 residues. Germline V gene lookup returns CDR1 KGHSY and CDR2 FQNENV. V lost 0 bases and J lost 8; bases outside the gene matches: 6. CDR3: CASSQSKTGDGYTF. The CDR3 region has the DNA TGTGCCAGCAGCCAATCGAAAACAGGGGACGGCTACACCTTC.

This clone was found a few times. V gene TRBV6-5 combines with J gene TRBJ1-2; D might be TRBD1 (5 bases). Germline V lookup: CDR1 MNHEY, CDR2 SVGAGI. Trimming took off 1 base at V and 4 bases at J, with 10 bases between the two ends. CDR3 size: 14 residues. For the CDR3, the DNA is TGTGCCAGCAGTTACTACGCAGGGTTCTATGGCTACACCTTC. This translates into CASSYYAGFYGYTF.

The rearrangement links TRBV7-9 to TRBJ2-1; D perhaps matches TRBD2 (5 bases). The germline V gene has CDR1 SEHNR and CDR2 FQNEAQ (reference sequence). V lost 5 bases and J lost 8, with 19 bases in between. The CDR3 has 15 residues. The CDR3 nucleotides read TGTGCCAGCAGCACTCCCTCGGGGTATTACGATGAGCAGTTCTTC. Translation gives CASSTPSGYYDEQFF. The full variable domain, in which reference TRBV7-9 and TRBJ2-1 provide the parts outside the CDR3, is DTGVSQNPRHKITKRGQNVTFRCDPISEHNRLYWYRQTLGQGPEFLTYFQNEAQLEKSRLLSDRFSAERPKGSFSTLEIQRTEQGDSAMYLCASSTPSGYYDEQFFGPGTRLTVL.

CDR3 amino acids: CAWRQQGAGRAFF. The CDR3, as DNA: TGTGCCTGGAGGCAACAGGGGGCGGGTAGAGCTTTCTTT. The rearrangement joins TRBV30 to TRBJ1-1; 9 bases agree with TRBD1. With 3 bases clipped from V and 10 bases from J, the junction kept 9 bases outside the gene matches. Germline V lookup: CDR1 GTSNPN, CDR2 SVGIG (reference sequence). This CDR3 contains 13 residues.

This chain connects TRBV18 to TRBJ2-1, with TRBD1 matching over 7 bases. Germline-derived CDR1 and CDR2 are KGHSH and LQKENI. This CDR3 comprises 13 residues. Trimming cost V 3 bases and J 6 bases; bases outside gene matches: 2. CDR3 nucleotide sequence: TGTGCCAGCTCACCTCCAGGGGGCAATGAGCAGTTCTTC. It is translated as CASSPPGGNEQFF.

The chain carries TRBV19 and TRBJ2-1; 11 bases map to TRBD2. V was clipped by 1 base and J by 6 bases; unmatched bases: 5. The CDR3 spans 16 residues. Germline lookup yields CDR1 LNHDA and CDR2 SQIVND (reference sequence). CDR3 DNA sequence: TGTGCCAGTAGTATAGCTAGACTAGCGGGAAGCAATGAGCAGTTCTTC. Amino acids: CASSIARLAGSNEQFF.

The CDR3 DNA reads as TGTGCCAGCAGCCAAGATGCTAAACAGGGTTCACCCCTCCACTTT. This sequence encodes CASSQDAKQGSPLHF. This chain joins TRBV4-2 and TRBJ1-6; D might be TRBD1 (6 bases). Trimming left V 0 bases short and J 9 bases short, with 12 bases between. Per germline, CDR1 LGHNA and CDR2 YNFKEQ. The CDR3 runs 15 residues.